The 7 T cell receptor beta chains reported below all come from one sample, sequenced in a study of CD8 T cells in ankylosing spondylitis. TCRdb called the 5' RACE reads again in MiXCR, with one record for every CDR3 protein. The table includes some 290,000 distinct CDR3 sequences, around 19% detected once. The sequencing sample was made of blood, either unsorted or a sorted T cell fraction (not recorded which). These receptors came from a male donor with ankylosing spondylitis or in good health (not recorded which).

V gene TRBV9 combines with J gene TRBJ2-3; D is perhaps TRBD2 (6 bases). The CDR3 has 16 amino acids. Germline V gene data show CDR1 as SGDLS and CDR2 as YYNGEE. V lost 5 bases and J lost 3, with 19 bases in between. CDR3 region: CASSALGGSGTDTQYF. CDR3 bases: TGTGCCAGCAGTGCCCTTGGGGGGAGCGGTACAGATACGCAGTATTTT.

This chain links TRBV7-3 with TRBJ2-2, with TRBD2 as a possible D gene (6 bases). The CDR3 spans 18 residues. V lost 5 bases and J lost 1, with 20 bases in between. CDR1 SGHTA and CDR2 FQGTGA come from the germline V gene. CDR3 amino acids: CASSAKPPGLVNTGELFF. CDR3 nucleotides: TGTGCCAGCAGCGCAAAGCCCCCGGGACTTGTGAACACCGGGGAGCTGTTTTTT.

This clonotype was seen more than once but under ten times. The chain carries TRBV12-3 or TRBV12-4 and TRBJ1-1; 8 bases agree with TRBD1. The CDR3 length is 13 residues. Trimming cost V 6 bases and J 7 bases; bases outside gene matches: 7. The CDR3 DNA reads TGTGCCAGCAGGCGAACAGGGGGGAGTGAAGCTTTCTTT. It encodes CASRRTGGSEAFF.

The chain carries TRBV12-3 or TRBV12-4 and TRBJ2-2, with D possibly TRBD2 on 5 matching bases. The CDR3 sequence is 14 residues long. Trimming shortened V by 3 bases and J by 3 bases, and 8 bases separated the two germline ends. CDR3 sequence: CASSFVGDTGELFF. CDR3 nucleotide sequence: TGTGCCAGCAGTTTTGTGGGAGACACCGGGGAGCTGTTTTTT.

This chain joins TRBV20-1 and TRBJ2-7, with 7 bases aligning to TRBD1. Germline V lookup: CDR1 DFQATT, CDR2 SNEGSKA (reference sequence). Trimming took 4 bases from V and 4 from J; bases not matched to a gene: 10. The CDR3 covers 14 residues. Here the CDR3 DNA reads TGCAGTGCTATGTTGAGACAGGGAGCGTACGAGCAGTACGTC. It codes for CSAMLRQGAYEQYV.

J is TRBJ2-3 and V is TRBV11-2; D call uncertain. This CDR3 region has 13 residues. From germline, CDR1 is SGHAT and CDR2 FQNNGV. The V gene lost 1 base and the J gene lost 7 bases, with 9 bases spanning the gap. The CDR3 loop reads CASSLGHLNTQYF. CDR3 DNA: TGTGCCAGCAGCTTAGGTCACCTCAATACGCAGTATTTT.

CDR3 in amino acids: CASTEGRQETQYF. Here the CDR3 DNA reads TGTGCCAGCACCGAGGGCAGACAAGAGACCCAGTACTTC. The chain is built from TRBV12-3 or TRBV12-4 and TRBJ2-5; a weak D match, TRBD2 (5 bases). The CDR3 is made up of 13 amino acids. The ends were cut back, 7 bases at V and 2 bases at J, with 11 bases in the middle.